This T cell receptor (beta chain) was retrieved from a study of T cell clonotyping in hematopoietic cell transplantation. Study summary: Recipient samples before transplant were obtained post-cytoreduction.

Trimming cost V 3 bases and J 2 bases, with 10 bases left between them. The length of the CDR3 is 14 residues. Germline assignment: CDR1 SGHRS and CDR2 YFSETQ. A note on this clone: Its cognate antigen is unknown.

Study-level findings and limits: Higher Inverse Simpson Index values in graft donor and pretransplant recipient predicted broader posttransplant TCR diversity. At the given depth, recipient repertoires were over 95% de novo clonotypes.

The repertoire was sequenced with immunoSEQ multiplex PCR; TCRdb's copy has only in-frame clones and lacks some. Among more than 25,000 clones listed, more than 60% were seen once. Sample time point: recipient sample about 28 days before transplant, after cytoreduction. Samples: about 28 days before transplant, then days 30, 100 and 180 after. V and J are TRBV5-1 and TRBJ2-3; D is unclear. The receptor was derived from a woman between 25 and 40 years old with chronic myeloid leukemia. Some clones in this sample may be carry-over from other donors' samples. The sample here was peripheral blood mononuclear cells, taken before stem cell transplant. CDR3 coding DNA: TGCGCCAGCAGCTCCCAGACCATCACAGATACGCAGTATTTT. It encodes CASSSQTITDTQYF.